Listed below are T cell receptor beta chains from one sample, sequenced in a study of beta chain features in type 1 diabetes. Libraries were prepared by immunoSEQ multiplex PCR; TCRdb keeps only in-frame clonotypes and omits some of them. Among about 280,000 clones listed, approximately 16% were seen once. The sample was naive CD4+ T cells from blood. The receptors originated from a man aged 18 to 29 with type 1 diabetes. Both conserved end residues are part of each CDR3. The D gene is left open where the match is weak. Clone size is stated in some rows and not others, as once, few, many or a class when expanded.

j_gene | d_gene | len | abundance | v_gene | CDR3aa | CDR3nt
TRBJ1-2 | TRBD1 | 15 | few | TRBV28 | CASNDEGQHYYGYTF | TGTGCCAGCAATGATGAGGGACAGCACTACTATGGCTACACCTTC
TRBJ1-5 | . | 14 | . | TRBV19 | CASKRQEGNQPQHF | TGTGCCAGTAAGAGACAGGAGGGCAATCAGCCCCAGCATTTT
TRBJ2-3 | . | 15 | few | TRBV18 | CASSPPGWPTDTQYF | TGTGCCAGCTCACCACCCGGGTGGCCCACAGATACGCAGTATTTT
TRBJ2-3 | TRBD2 | 15 | . | TRBV5-1 | CASSSGLAATDTQYF | TGCGCCAGCAGCTCCGGACTAGCGGCGACAGATACGCAGTATTTT
TRBJ2-3 | TRBD2 | 16 | . | TRBV30 | CAWSLGTRFLTATQYF | TGTGCCTGGAGTTTAGGGACTAGGTTCCTTACGGCTACGCAGTATTTT
TRBJ2-7 | TRBD1 | 13 | few | TRBV5-6 | CASSWSQGGEQYF | TGTGCCAGCAGCTGGTCACAGGGGGGAGAGCAGTACTTC
TRBJ1-5 | TRBD1 | 14 | few | TRBV30 | CAWSNRGGNQPQHF | TGTGCCTGGAGTAACAGGGGAGGCAATCAGCCCCAGCATTTT
TRBJ2-1 | TRBD2 | 15 | few | TRBV7-8 | CASSLVAGNYNEQFF | TGTGCCAGCAGCTTAGTAGCGGGGAACTACAATGAGCAGTTCTTC
TRBJ2-7 | TRBD1 | 13 | . | TRBV4-3 | CASSQVTGVEQYF | TGCGCCAGCAGCCAAGTGACAGGGGTCGAGCAGTACTTC
TRBJ2-2 | . | 17 | few | TRBV28 | CASSNPWRGRGTGELFF | TGTGCCAGCAGTAACCCCTGGAGGGGGCGCGGAACCGGGGAGCTGTTTTTT
TRBJ2-7 | . | 14 | . | TRBV27 | CASSQFRGSYEQYF | TGTGCCAGCAGTCAATTCAGGGGCTCCTACGAGCAGTACTTC
TRBJ1-5 | . | 14 | few | TRBV30 | CAWGRQFSNQPQHF | TGTGCCTGGGGACGACAGTTTAGCAATCAGCCCCAGCATTTT
TRBJ2-3 | . | 14 | . | TRBV5-1 | CASSLAGYTDTQYF | TGCGCCAGCAGCTTGGCCGGTTACACAGATACGCAGTATTTT
TRBJ2-7 | TRBD1 | 11 | few | TRBV6-1 | CAVRTGYEQYF | TGTGCCGTTCGGACAGGGTACGAGCAGTACTTC
TRBJ1-2 | TRBD1 | 15 | . | TRBV2 | CASSDGTGANYGYTF | TGTGCCAGCAGCGACGGGACAGGGGCTAACTATGGCTACACCTTC
TRBJ2-7 | TRBD2 | 15 | few | TRBV11-2 | CASSLLAGGPGEQYF | TGTGCCAGCAGCTTGTTAGCGGGAGGTCCTGGGGAGCAGTACTTC
TRBJ1-1 | . | 15 | . | TRBV5-6 | CASSLYTAGEAEAFF | TGTGCCAGCAGCTTATATACTGCGGGCGAAGCTGAAGCTTTCTTT
TRBJ1-4 | . | 14 | few | TRBV30 | CAWSVLGDRGKLFF | TGTGCCTGGAGTGTATTAGGCGATCGGGGAAAACTGTTTTTT
TRBJ2-3 | . | 15 | few | TRBV15 | CATSRDQGALGTQYF | TGTGCCACCAGCAGAGATCAAGGGGCGTTAGGTACGCAGTATTTT
TRBJ1-3 | . | 15 | few | TRBV7-9 | CASSLVRDTGNTIYF | TGTGCCAGCAGCTTAGTCCGGGACACTGGAAACACCATATATTTT
TRBJ1-3 | . | 13 | . | TRBV6-6 | CASSLVAGNTIYF | TGTGCCAGCAGTTTAGTAGCTGGAAACACCATATATTTT
TRBJ2-1 | . | 15 | few | TRBV5-1 | CASSFQGTDYNEQFF | TGCGCCAGCAGTTTTCAGGGGACGGACTACAATGAGCAGTTCTTC
TRBJ2-1 | TRBD2 | 15 | . | TRBV7-2 | CASSLRGGGHNEQFF | TGTGCCAGCAGCTTAAGGGGCGGGGGGCACAATGAGCAGTTCTTC
TRBJ2-5 | . | 12 | . | TRBV2 | CASGGIGETQYF | TGTGCCAGCGGGGGGATCGGGGAGACCCAGTACTTC
TRBJ2-7 | . | 15 | few | TRBV2 | CASSELSGYLNEQYF | TGTGCCAGCAGTGAGCTTAGCGGATACCTAAACGAGCAGTACTTC
TRBJ2-7 | TRBD1 | 14 | . | TRBV14 | CASSPWTGPYEQYF | TGTGCCAGCAGCCCCTGGACAGGACCCTACGAGCAGTACTTC
TRBJ2-2 | . | 19 | . | TRBV4-3 | CASSQEVWQGPSNTGELFF | TGCGCCAGCAGCCAAGAGGTTTGGCAGGGGCCTTCGAACACCGGGGAGCTGTTTTTT
TRBJ1-5 | TRBD1 | 17 | . | TRBV28 | CASTGTGIFRPNQPQHF | TGTGCCAGCACCGGGACAGGAATATTTCGTCCCAATCAGCCCCAGCATTTT
TRBJ2-1 | TRBD2 | 15 | . | TRBV7-2 | CASSSWTSDYNEQFF | TGTGCCAGCAGCTCATGGACTAGCGATTACAATGAGCAGTTCTTC